The rows below give T cell receptor beta chains drawn from one sample of a study of CD8 T cells in Susac syndrome. TCRdb used MiXCR to reprocess the immunoSEQ multiplex PCR reads, holding one entry per CDR3 protein. The table shows more than 200,000 distinct CDR3 sequences, with 93% occurring only once. The source material was CD4+ T cells from PBMCs. The receptors stem from a human donor with multiple sclerosis. Each CDR3 is given with its conserved first and last residue. The D gene is left open where the match is weak. Expanded clones get a size class; other rows say once, few or many, or leave the size out.

. | TRBJ2-2 | . | TRBV29-1 | TGCAGCGTTGAAGACGGGGGAACCGGGGAGCTGTTTTTT | CSVEDGGTGELFF
. | TRBJ1-2 | . | TRBV19 | TGTGCCAGTAGTACGGGCCAGGGAGTGAACTATGGCTACACCTTC | CASSTGQGVNYGYTF
. | TRBJ1-2 | . | TRBV13 | TGTGCCAGCAGCTTAGAGGCTCTCTATGGCTACACCTTC | CASSLEALYGYTF
. | TRBJ2-7 | . | TRBV7-9 | TGTGCCAGCAGCTTAGTTGGGGGTGGGGCCGAGCAGTACTTC | CASSLVGGGAEQYF
. | TRBJ2-7 | . | TRBV18 | TGTGCCAGCTCACCAGTCATCGGGGGCTCGGGCGAGCAGTACTTC | CASSPVIGGSGEQYF
. | TRBJ1-4 | . | TRBV5-1 | TGCGCCAGCCGCCCAAACGGGACACTACTAACTAATGAAAAACTGTTTTTT | CASRPNGTLLTNEKLFF
. | TRBJ1-3 | TRBD1 | TRBV2 | TGTGCCAACAAAGGGGGCTCCCATGCAAACACCATATATTTT | CANKGGSHANTIYF
. | TRBJ1-2 | . | TRBV19 | TGTGCCAGTAAGGGCTTGGTCGGCTATGGCTACACCTTC | CASKGLVGYGYTF
. | TRBJ1-6 | . | TRBV4-2 | TGTGCCAGCAGCCAAGATCCCTTATCCGATTCACCCCTCCACTTT | CASSQDPLSDSPLHF
. | TRBJ1-1 | . | TRBV29-1 | TGCAGCGTTGTCGGGACTATGAACACTGAAGCTTTCTTT | CSVVGTMNTEAFF
. | TRBJ2-2 | TRBD1 | TRBV27 | TGTGCCAGCAGACGGGCTTCAGGGACAGCATCGAACACCGGGGAGCTGTTTTTT | CASRRASGTASNTGELFF
. | TRBJ2-6 | . | TRBV7-9 | TGTGCCAGCAGCCCTCCCTCTGGGGCCAACGTCCTGACTTTC | CASSPPSGANVLTF
. | TRBJ1-1 | . | TRBV20-1 | TGCAGTGCCCACGGGACACCTTCCGCTGAAGCTTTCTTT | CSAHGTPSAEAFF
. | TRBJ1-1 | . | TRBV4-1 | TGCGCCAGCAGCCAGCCCACAGTGGGCACTGAAGCTTTCTTT | CASSQPTVGTEAFF
. | TRBJ1-1 | TRBD1 | TRBV20-1 | TGCAGTGCTAGCGCGAATAGACAGGGCTCGGAAGCTTTCTTT | CSASANRQGSEAFF
. | TRBJ2-6 | . | TRBV30 | TGTGCCTGGAGTGTGGGAGGAAATGCCAACGTCCTGACTTTC | CAWSVGGNANVLTF
. | TRBJ2-5 | TRBD2 | TRBV6-4 | TGTGCCAGCAGAGACTCCGGGACTAGCGGGAGCAATGGGCGGGAGACCCAGTACTTC | CASRDSGTSGSNGRETQYF
. | TRBJ1-1 | TRBD1 | TRBV18 | TGTGCCAGCTCACCAAGAGTTACAGGGGTGAACACTGAAGCTTTCTTT | CASSPRVTGVNTEAFF
. | TRBJ2-7 | . | TRBV30 | TGTGCCTGGAGCCCACGGGGACCCGAGCAGTACTTC | CAWSPRGPEQYF
. | TRBJ1-1 | . | TRBV29-1 | TGCAGCGTGGCTTTTGGTGGGAACACTGAAGCTTTCTTT | CSVAFGGNTEAFF
once | TRBJ1-2 | TRBD1 | TRBV30 | TGTGCCTGGGGGGACAGGAACTATGGCTACACCTTC | CAWGDRNYGYTF
. | TRBJ1-4 | TRBD1 | TRBV19 | TGTGCCAGTAGTACCGGGACAGGGGCCGTTGAAAAACTGTTTTTT | CASSTGTGAVEKLFF
. | TRBJ2-5 | TRBD2 | TRBV2 | TGTGCCAGCAGGGGGACTAGCGGGGGGGCAACGGAGACCCAGTACTTC | CASRGTSGGATETQYF
few | TRBJ1-1 | . | TRBV5-1 | TGCGCCAGCAGTACAGGGTCTTCTCCCATGAACACTGAAGCTTTCTTT | CASSTGSSPMNTEAFF
. | TRBJ1-2 | . | TRBV12-3/TRBV12-4 | TGTGCCAGCAGTTACCGGGACATTGGTGGCTACACCTTC | CASSYRDIGGYTF
. | TRBJ2-3 | TRBD2 | TRBV3-1 | TGTGCCAGCAGCCAAGAGGGCACGAGCGGGGGGGCCCCAGATACGCAGTATTTT | CASSQEGTSGGAPDTQYF
. | TRBJ1-2 | . | TRBV7-8 | TGTGCCAGCAGCCAGAGGATCCCCGGTTCCGTCGATGGCTACACCTTC | CASSQRIPGSVDGYTF
. | TRBJ2-5 | . | TRBV10-3 | TGTGCCACTCAAAGGGGCAGCCAAGAGACCCAGTACTTC | CATQRGSQETQYF
. | TRBJ2-5 | TRBD1 | TRBV14 | TGTGCCAGCAGCCCATCCGGGACAGGCCGAGAGACCCAGTACTTC | CASSPSGTGRETQYF
. | TRBJ1-5 | TRBD1 | TRBV12-3/TRBV12-4 | TGTGCCAGCAGTTTAGGGGACAGGGATCAGCCCCAGCATTTT | CASSLGDRDQPQHF
. | TRBJ2-6 | . | TRBV30 | TGTGCCTCGCCTCGGGGCGCCCGATCCTCTGGGGCCAACGTCCTGACTTTC | CASPRGARSSGANVLTF
. | TRBJ2-7 | . | TRBV7-9 | TGTGCCAGCGCCTTGTCGGGTCTAACCTACGAGCAGTACTTC | CASALSGLTYEQYF
. | TRBJ2-7 | . | TRBV10-1 | TGCGCCAGCAGTGACCGCTCCGGACGGCCTTACGAGCAGTACTTC | CASSDRSGRPYEQYF
once | TRBJ1-2 | . | TRBV30 | TGTGCCTGGGGTCCCTATGTGGGGAACTATGGCTACACCTTC | CAWGPYVGNYGYTF
. | TRBJ2-2 | . | TRBV24-1 | TGTGCCACCAGTGATCCCAGGGCTAACACCGGGGAGCTGTTTTTT | CATSDPRANTGELFF
. | TRBJ1-1 | . | TRBV3-1 | TGTGCCAGCAGCCAAGGGTTCCGGGAAGCTTTCTTT | CASSQGFREAFF
. | TRBJ2-1 | . | TRBV9 | TGTGCCAGCAGCGCTACACTAGATCCGAGATTCAGAGAAGAGAGAGGGGATGAGCAGTTCTTC | CASSATLDPRFREERGDEQFF
. | TRBJ2-6 | . | TRBV19 | TGTGCCAGTAGAATCGACGGGCCTCTCACTGGGGCCAACGTCCTGACTTTC | CASRIDGPLTGANVLTF
. | TRBJ2-1 | . | TRBV7-8 | TGTGCCAGCAGCTTAGTCCCGGGACGATACAATGAGCAGTTCTTC | CASSLVPGRYNEQFF
. | TRBJ1-5 | . | TRBV12-5 | TGTGCTAGTGGTTTGCCGTGGGGGCCCCAGCATTTT | CASGLPWGPQHF
. | TRBJ2-5 | . | TRBV12-3/TRBV12-4 | TGTGCCAGCAGTTTGGGACGGGACGGCGAGACCCAGTACTTC | CASSLGRDGETQYF
. | TRBJ2-1 | . | TRBV2 | TGTGCCAGCAAGGGGTTGCGCCAAAGAGAGCAGTTCTTC | CASKGLRQREQFF
. | TRBJ1-6 | . | TRBV11-2 | TGTGCCAGCAGCCTACTTCCGGGGAATTCACCCCTCCACTTT | CASSLLPGNSPLHF
. | TRBJ2-5 | . | TRBV9 | TGTGCCAGCAGCCGCGTAACGGGGACCCAGTACTTC | CASSRVTGTQYF
. | TRBJ1-1 | . | TRBV20-1 | TGCAGTGCTACCCAGTCGGGACTGAAAGCTTTCTTT | CSATQSGLKAFF
. | TRBJ1-6 | . | TRBV9 | TGTGCCAGCAGCACTCGACCCGTCCAGGGTTCCTATAATTCACCCCTCCACTTT | CASSTRPVQGSYNSPLHF
once | TRBJ1-2 | . | TRBV18 | TGTGCCAGCTCACCTCCGGGGCACTATGGCTACACCTTC | CASSPPGHYGYTF
. | TRBJ2-3 | . | TRBV7-8 | TGTGCCAGCAGCACACCCCCCCGCGGGCGCACAGATACGCAGTATTTT | CASSTPPRGRTDTQYF
. | TRBJ1-6 | . | TRBV9 | TGTGCCAGCAGCTCCCAAGAGGCGGTCCAGAAGAATTCACCCCTCCACTTT | CASSSQEAVQKNSPLHF
. | TRBJ2-3 | TRBD2 | TRBV20-1 | TGCAGTGCCTCTCGACTAGCGGGGGATAAAGATACGCAGTATTTT | CSASRLAGDKDTQYF
. | TRBJ1-1 | . | TRBV3-1 | TGTGCCAGCAGCCCTAAGACAGGGAACACTGAAGCTTTCTTT | CASSPKTGNTEAFF
. | TRBJ2-5 | TRBD1 | TRBV25-1 | TGTGCCAGCACCCGGACAGGGCGGGAGACCCAGTACTTC | CASTRTGRETQYF
. | TRBJ2-7 | . | TRBV27 | TGTGCCAGCAGTTTATCGTTACAGTCCTACGAGCAGTACTTC | CASSLSLQSYEQYF